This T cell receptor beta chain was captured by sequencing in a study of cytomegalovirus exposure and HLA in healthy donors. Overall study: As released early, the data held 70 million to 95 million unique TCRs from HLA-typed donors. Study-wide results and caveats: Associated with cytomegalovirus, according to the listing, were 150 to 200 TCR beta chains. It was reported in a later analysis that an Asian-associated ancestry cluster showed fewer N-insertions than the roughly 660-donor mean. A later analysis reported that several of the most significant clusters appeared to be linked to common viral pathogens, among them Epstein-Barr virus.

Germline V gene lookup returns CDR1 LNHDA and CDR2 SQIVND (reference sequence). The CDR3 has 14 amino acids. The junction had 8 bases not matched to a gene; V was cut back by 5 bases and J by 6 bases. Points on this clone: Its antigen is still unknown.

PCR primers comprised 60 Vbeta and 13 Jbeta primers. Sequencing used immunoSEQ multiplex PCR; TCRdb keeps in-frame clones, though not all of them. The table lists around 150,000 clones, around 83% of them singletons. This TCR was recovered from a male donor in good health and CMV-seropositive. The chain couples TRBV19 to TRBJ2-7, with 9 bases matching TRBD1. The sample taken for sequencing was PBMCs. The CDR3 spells CASSSAGTGSEQYF. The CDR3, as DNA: TGTGCCAGTAGTTCAGCCGGGACAGGGAGCGAGCAGTACTTC.